These 18 T cell receptor beta chains originate from one sample sequenced in a study of response to subunit inactivated influenza vaccine. TCRdb itself ran the RT-PCR reads through MiXCR, one entry per CDR3 protein. The sample has around 200,000 distinct CDR3 sequences; about 9% are singletons. The sequenced sample was non-naive T cells sorted from PBMCs, obtained on the day of vaccination. These receptors were obtained from a man aged 45-65 years who received an inactivated influenza vaccine.

CDR3 coding DNA: TGTGCCAGCAGCCGCCCGGGATCATTGGGAAATGAGCAGTTCTTC. It encodes CASSRPGSLGNEQFF. The chain is built from TRBV28 and TRBJ2-1, with TRBD2 as a possible D gene (5 bases). The V gene lost 6 bases and the J gene lost 7 bases, with 19 bases spanning the gap. Germline V CDR1 and CDR2: MDHEN, SYDVKM. There are 15 residues in the CDR3.

The V gene is TRBV20-1, the J gene TRBJ2-7; 7 nucleotides agree with TRBD2. Trimming cost V 1 base and J 3 bases; bases outside gene matches: 6. The germline gives CDR1 DFQATT, CDR2 SNEGSKA (reference sequence). The CDR3 extends over 14 amino acids. This CDR3 is CSARVSGGSYEQYF. DNA for the CDR3: TGCAGTGCTAGAGTGTCGGGAGGAAGCTACGAGCAGTACTTC.

This clonotype occurred many times. The rearrangement links TRBV15 to TRBJ2-5; weak D call: TRBD1 (6 bases). V was clipped by 5 bases and J by 2 bases, with 9 bases between them. This CDR3 contains 13 residues. The germline V gene encodes CDR1 LNHNV and CDR2 YYDKDF (reference sequence). In nucleotides, the CDR3 is TGTGCCACCAGCCGGGACAAACAAGAGACCCAGTACTTC. It codes for CATSRDKQETQYF.

This rearrangement joins TRBV12-3 or TRBV12-4 to TRBJ1-2; D uncertain. This CDR3 has 14 amino acids. V lost 5 bases and J 0 bases, leaving 10 bases between the germline ends. CDR3 nucleotides: TGTGCCAGCAGTCCTCTATTAGCTAACTATGGCTACACCTTC. Translated, it gives CASSPLLANYGYTF.

This clonotype was counted many times. The rearrangement joins TRBV20-1 to TRBJ2-3, with D perhaps TRBD2 (5 bases). The V end lost 0 bases, the J end lost 2 bases, and 12 bases lay between the germline ends. Germline V CDR1 and CDR2: DFQATT, SNEGSKA (reference sequence). CDR3 length: 15 amino acids. The CDR3 loop is CSARDPKRNTDTQYF. The CDR3 bases are TGCAGTGCTAGAGATCCCAAGCGGAACACAGATACGCAGTATTTT.

The chain uses TRBV7-2 and TRBJ2-7, with 7 bases that match TRBD2. There are 14 residues in the CDR3. Per the germline V gene, CDR1 is SGHTA and CDR2 is FQGNSA. Losses at the gene ends were 1 base for V and 7 bases for J; bases not matched to a gene: 7. The CDR3 region has the DNA TGTGCCAGCAGCTTAGAAGGACTAGTATCTGAGCAGTACTTC. It encodes CASSLEGLVSEQYF.

This clonotype was counted a few times. The V call is TRBV5-6, the J call TRBJ2-3, with no clear D. CDR1 is SGHDT and CDR2 is YYEEEE in the germline V gene. This CDR3 has 15 residues. Trimming stripped 4 bases from V and 3 bases from J, with 15 bases between. CDR3: CASSPRARWTDTQYF. The DNA for the CDR3 is TGTGCCAGCAGCCCCCGGGCGAGGTGGACAGATACGCAGTATTTT.

The chain links TRBV10-2 to TRBJ1-1, with unresolved D. Trimming took 10 bases from V and 4 from J, leaving 19 bases between them. Germline V gene sequence: CDR1 WSHSY, CDR2 SAAADI. This CDR3 is 14 amino acids long. CDR3 sequence (DNA): TGCGCCACCCGAACCTACAACGGCGGCACTGAAGCTTTCTTT. Translating gives CATRTYNGGTEAFF.

This chain uses TRBV11-2 with TRBJ2-1; 9 bases match TRBD2. The length of the CDR3 is 17 residues. With V trimmed by 1 base and J by 6 bases, 10 bases remained unmatched. Germline CDR1 reads SGHAT; CDR2 reads FQNNGV. The CDR3 DNA reads TGTGCCAGCAGCTTAGGTACCGGGACTAGCTTTGGCAATGAGCAGTTCTTC. Its translation is CASSLGTGTSFGNEQFF.

This clonotype occurred many times. The rearrangement uses TRBV13 and TRBJ2-5; 8 positions agree with TRBD1. The CDR3 spans 13 residues. V shed 5 bases and J 4 bases; nucleotides not matched to a gene: 3. The germline V gene has CDR1 PRHDT and CDR2 FYEKMQ (reference sequence). In DNA form, the CDR3 reads TGTGCCAGCAGCAAAGGGACAGGAGAGACCCAGTACTTC. This sequence encodes CASSKGTGETQYF.

This clonotype was observed at least ten times. CDR3 residues: CSVVAPTGGPTEQYF. The CDR3 nucleotides read TGCAGCGTCGTCGCCCCTACAGGGGGGCCGACCGAGCAGTACTTC. The rearrangement links TRBV29-1 to TRBJ2-7, with 8 bases matching TRBD1. V lost 6 bases to trimming and J lost 6 bases; unmatched junction nucleotides: 16. CDR1 and CDR2 (germline): SQVTM, ANQGSEA. CDR3 length: 15 residues.

This clonotype was observed a few times. The chain uses TRBV21-1 and TRBJ2-2; the DNA was not used to check the table's D call, TRBD1. TRBV21-1 is shown as a pseudogene. The CDR3 loop spans 14 amino acids. In DNA, the CDR3 is TGTGCCAGCAGCAAAGTCAGGGATGTCGGGGAGCTGTTTTTT. It encodes CASSKVRDVGELFF.

The chain has TRBV29-1 and TRBJ1-1; 8 bases fit TRBD1. There are 17 residues in the CDR3. Germline V gene lookup returns CDR1 SQVTM and CDR2 ANQGSEA. J lost 1 base, V lost 3 bases, and 13 bases had no gene match. CDR3 bases: TGCAGCGTTGATCGCGGTGTCAGGGGGCAGGGGAACACTGAAGCTTTCTTT. Its translation: CSVDRGVRGQGNTEAFF.

This clonotype was detected many times. The chain links TRBV3-1 to TRBJ2-5; TRBD2 matches at 9 bases. This CDR3 contains 15 residues. V shed 1 base and J 1 base; nucleotides not matched to a gene: 1. Germline V gives CDR1 LGHDT, CDR2 YNNKEL (reference sequence). Written as DNA, the CDR3 is TGTGCCAGCAGCCAAGCTAGCGGGGCCCAAGAGACCCAGTACTTC. Its protein is CASSQASGAQETQYF.

This clonotype was seen only a few times. The chain has TRBV6-1 and TRBJ2-7, with 9 nucleotides matching TRBD1. The CDR3 runs 14 residues. The germline V gene encodes CDR1 MNHNS and CDR2 SASEGT. J gave up 4 bases and V 10 bases, and 11 bases lay outside the gene matches. For the CDR3, the DNA is TGTGCCACTCATACAGGACAGGGGAGATACGAGCAGTACTTC. This encodes CATHTGQGRYEQYF.

The chain employs TRBV18 and TRBJ2-3; D is unresolved. CDR1 is KGHSH and CDR2 is LQKENI in the germline V gene. This CDR3 is built from 14 residues. V was pared by 3 bases and J by 2 bases, with 9 bases between. For the CDR3, the DNA is TGTGCCAGCTCACCCTCAAGCCCCACAGATACGCAGTATTTT. Translated, it gives CASSPSSPTDTQYF.

This clonotype was seen only a few times. The rearrangement joins TRBV6-2 or TRBV6-3 to TRBJ1-1; TRBD1 matches at 8 bases. With 7 bases clipped from V and 1 base from J, the junction kept 8 bases outside the gene matches. The CDR3 runs 15 residues. The germline V gene encodes CDR1 MNHEY and CDR2 SVGEGT. The CDR3 loop reads CASNGQGRRNTEAFF. The CDR3 nucleotides are TGTGCCAGCAACGGACAGGGTAGGAGGAACACTGAAGCTTTCTTT.

The chain combines TRBV7-9 with TRBJ2-3; 9 bases agree with TRBD2. J lost 0 bases, V lost 3 bases, and 4 bases had no gene match. From germline, CDR1 is SEHNR and CDR2 FQNEAQ (reference sequence). The CDR3 consists of 16 residues. In nucleotides, the CDR3 is TGTGCCAGCAGCTTGGTCCTAGCGGGAAGCACAGATACGCAGTATTTT. It specifies CASSLVLAGSTDTQYF.